This is a list of T cell receptor beta chains from one sample in a study of spatial heterogeneity in lung cancer. One entry per CDR3 protein, called by TCRdb with MiXCR from the 5' RACE reads. The sample holds 50,000 or so distinct CDR3 sequences, 12% seen once. Specimen: PBMCs, collected at follow-up. These receptor sequences come from a male donor with early-stage non-small cell lung cancer. The CDR3 runs from the conserved cysteine through the conserved F or W. The D gene is left open where the match is weak. Only some rows state a clone size, as once, few, many or a class for expanded clones.

TGTGCCAGCCGAGCGGGGACTAATGAAAAACTGTTTTTT | CASRAGTNEKLFF | 13 | few | TRBJ1-4 | TRBV14 | .
TGTGCCAGCAGGGGGGACGGCTACGAGCAGTACTTC | CASRGDGYEQYF | 12 | many | TRBJ2-7 | TRBV2 | .
TGCAGTGCTAGACGGCTGAACACTGAAGCTTTCTTT | CSARRLNTEAFF | 12 | many | TRBJ1-1 | TRBV20-1 | .
TGTGCCAGCAGTCGGACAGCATTCTCTGGAAACACCATATATTTT | CASSRTAFSGNTIYF | 15 | once | TRBJ1-3 | TRBV28 | .
TGTGCCAGCAGCTCCCCGCCAGAGAATGGGGCTTTCTTT | CASSSPPENGAFF | 13 | many | TRBJ1-1 | TRBV7-9 | .
TGCGCCAGCAGCTTGGTATTAGGCCATGAGCAGTTCTTC | CASSLVLGHEQFF | 13 | . | TRBJ2-1 | TRBV5-1 | .
TGCAGTGCCCAGGGGGCAATCTACGAGCAGTACTTC | CSAQGAIYEQYF | 12 | . | TRBJ2-7 | TRBV20-1 | TRBD1
TGTGCCAGCAATGGGGGTTACTATGGCTACACCTTC | CASNGGYYGYTF | 12 | many | TRBJ1-2 | TRBV25-1 | .
TGTGCCAGCAGCTCTTACCCGACTAGCGGGGGGCCCGAGGAGCAGTACTTC | CASSSYPTSGGPEEQYF | 17 | few | TRBJ2-7 | TRBV7-9 | TRBD2
TGTGCCACCAGTGACCCGACAGGGAAGAATGAGCAGTTCTTC | CATSDPTGKNEQFF | 14 | many | TRBJ2-1 | TRBV24-1 | TRBD1
TGCAGTGCTAGAGATTTCCAGCGGGGAAACACCGGGGAGCTGTTTTTT | CSARDFQRGNTGELFF | 16 | many | TRBJ2-2 | TRBV20-1 | TRBD2
TGCAGTGCCTTCCTCTCGGACTCCACAGATACGCAGTATTTT | CSAFLSDSTDTQYF | 14 | . | TRBJ2-3 | TRBV20-1 | .
TGTGCCAGCAGTTCTCCGGGACACACGAACTATGGCTACACCTTC | CASSSPGHTNYGYTF | 15 | . | TRBJ1-2 | TRBV3-1 | .
TGTGCCAGCAGCTTAGGGCTCTCTCTTAACTATGGCTACACCTTC | CASSLGLSLNYGYTF | 15 | few | TRBJ1-2 | TRBV5-4 | .
TGTGCCAGCAGCGTAGTAGGGGTGGCAGATACGCAGTATTTT | CASSVVGVADTQYF | 14 | few | TRBJ2-3 | TRBV9 | .
TGTGCCAGCAGCCACGAGGGACTAGCGGGAGGGCCGAGGTATGAGCAGTTCTTC | CASSHEGLAGGPRYEQFF | 18 | many | TRBJ2-1 | TRBV3-1 | TRBD2
TGCGCCAGCAGCCAAGGACAGGGCCGAAGCTCCTACAATGAGCAGTTCTTC | CASSQGQGRSSYNEQFF | 17 | few | TRBJ2-1 | TRBV4-3 | TRBD1
TGCAGTGCGCGCAGGGTGAACACTGAAGCTTTCTTT | CSARRVNTEAFF | 12 | many | TRBJ1-1 | TRBV20-1 | .
TGTGCCAGCAGCTTAAGGTCGACTGAGGGCACAGATACGCAGTATTTT | CASSLRSTEGTDTQYF | 16 | few | TRBJ2-3 | TRBV7-3 | .
TGTGCCAGCAGCTTGCTAGCGGGAGTTGGAACAGATACGCAGTATTTT | CASSLLAGVGTDTQYF | 16 | few | TRBJ2-3 | TRBV7-8 | TRBD2
TGTGCCGCTGGAGGGGGCGACGGCAATCAGCCCCAGCATTTT | CAAGGGDGNQPQHF | 14 | many | TRBJ1-5 | TRBV7-9 | TRBD1
TGCAGCGCTGGACAGGGGGCCGGTTATGGCTACACCTTC | CSAGQGAGYGYTF | 13 | few | TRBJ1-2 | TRBV29-1 | TRBD1
TGCGCCAGCAGCCAAGAGGTCGGGGGGGCCGGAGGAGATACGCAGTATTTT | CASSQEVGGAGGDTQYF | 17 | . | TRBJ2-3 | TRBV4-3 | TRBD2
TGTGCCAGCAGCTTAGTCCCGTACAATGAGCAGTTCTTC | CASSLVPYNEQFF | 13 | many | TRBJ2-1 | TRBV7-2 | .
TGTGCCAGCAGCGAGTCGCAGGACAACTATGGCTACACCTTC | CASSESQDNYGYTF | 14 | many | TRBJ1-2 | TRBV9 | .
TGCGCCAGCACCCCCCTCGGGTCCCGAGAGCAGTACTTC | CASTPLGSREQYF | 13 | once | TRBJ2-7 | TRBV5-1 | .
TGTGCCAGCTCACCAACCCGGGCGGAAAACACTGAAGCTTTCTTT | CASSPTRAENTEAFF | 15 | many | TRBJ1-1 | TRBV18 | .
TGTGCCAGCAGAAGTACCTCGACTAGCGGAGCCCCCAATGAGCAGTTCTTC | CASRSTSTSGAPNEQFF | 17 | many | TRBJ2-1 | TRBV5-4 | TRBD2
TGCAGTACTAGTGGGGGCGCCTATGGCTACACCTTC | CSTSGGAYGYTF | 12 | many | TRBJ1-2 | TRBV20-1 | .
TGCGCCAGCAGCCCCGACAGGGAAGGTGAAAAACTGTTTTTT | CASSPDREGEKLFF | 14 | . | TRBJ1-4 | TRBV5-1 | TRBD1
TGTGCCAGCAGTCCACGAGGGACAGGGGCCGGAACTGAAGCTTTCTTT | CASSPRGTGAGTEAFF | 16 | . | TRBJ1-1 | TRBV12-3/TRBV12-4 | TRBD1
TGCAGCGTTGGGAAGGGGCCGGGTACAGATACGCAGTATTTT | CSVGKGPGTDTQYF | 14 | many | TRBJ2-3 | TRBV29-1 | .
TGCAGCGTTGCGGTATTAGACAATGAGCAGTTCTTC | CSVAVLDNEQFF | 12 | few | TRBJ2-1 | TRBV29-1 | .
TGTGCCAGCAGCAACGCAGGCTACAATGAGCAGTTCTTC | CASSNAGYNEQFF | 13 | many | TRBJ2-1 | TRBV7-9 | .
TGTGCCAGTAGTATCGGGGACAGGGGAGATACGCAGTATTTT | CASSIGDRGDTQYF | 14 | few | TRBJ2-3 | TRBV19 | TRBD1
TGCAGTGCTCCCGCGGGTACCCCTGGTGAAAAACTGTTTTTT | CSAPAGTPGEKLFF | 14 | many | TRBJ1-4 | TRBV20-1 | .
TGCAGTGCTAGACCAGGGAGGGAGGATACGCAGTATTTT | CSARPGREDTQYF | 13 | many | TRBJ2-3 | TRBV20-1 | TRBD2
TGCAGTGCTAGAGATTACGAAAAACCCTCTGGAAACACCATATATTTT | CSARDYEKPSGNTIYF | 16 | many | TRBJ1-3 | TRBV20-1 | .
TGTGCCAGCAGTGATGCGTTTGGGGAGGGGAGAGAAGCTTTCTTT | CASSDAFGEGREAFF | 15 | . | TRBJ1-1 | TRBV6-1 | .
TGTGTCAGCAGCCGCTCGACAATGACGGGGACAGAGACCCAGTACTTC | CVSSRSTMTGTETQYF | 16 | . | TRBJ2-5 | TRBV7-8 | .
TGTGCCAGCAGTCCAGGGTACACTGAAGCTTTCTTT | CASSPGYTEAFF | 12 | many | TRBJ1-1 | TRBV6-2/TRBV6-3 | .
TGTGCCAGCAGTTACGGGACCCTCTCTGGGGCCAACGTCCTGACTTTC | CASSYGTLSGANVLTF | 16 | . | TRBJ2-6 | TRBV6-2/TRBV6-3 | .
TGCAGTGCCCCAGCGGGGGAGAACTCCTACGAGCAGTACTTC | CSAPAGENSYEQYF | 14 | many | TRBJ2-7 | TRBV20-1 | TRBD2
TGTGCCAGCAGCTTAACCCCATTGAGCGCGAACACCGGGGAGCTGTTTTTT | CASSLTPLSANTGELFF | 17 | many | TRBJ2-2 | TRBV7-3 | .
TGTGCCAGCAGCCCCCTCGAAGAGACCCAGTACTTC | CASSPLEETQYF | 12 | few | TRBJ2-5 | TRBV3-1 | .
TGCAGCGCCGGGACCATGGCAGATACGCAGTATTTT | CSAGTMADTQYF | 12 | . | TRBJ2-3 | TRBV29-1 | .
TGTGCCAGCAGGGAGATCGGACCCACAGATACGCAGTATTTT | CASREIGPTDTQYF | 14 | few | TRBJ2-3 | TRBV7-9 | .
TGTGCCAGCAGCTTGCGGACAGGGACGGTTGAAAAACTGTTTTTT | CASSLRTGTVEKLFF | 15 | many | TRBJ1-4 | TRBV5-6 | TRBD1
TGTGCCTGGAAAGGGACAGGGGTTGAAAAACTGTTTTTT | CAWKGTGVEKLFF | 13 | . | TRBJ1-4 | TRBV30 | TRBD1
TGCAGTGCTAGCGGGGGGCTGGACACTGAAGCTTTCTTT | CSASGGLDTEAFF | 13 | . | TRBJ1-1 | TRBV20-1 | .
TGTGCCAGCAGCTTAGCGTCGTGGGGGTCACAAGAGACCCAGTACTTC | CASSLASWGSQETQYF | 16 | many | TRBJ2-5 | TRBV7-2 | .
TGTGCCAGCAGCTTAGTGGCTAGCGGGTTCTACAATGAGCAGTTCTTC | CASSLVASGFYNEQFF | 16 | . | TRBJ2-1 | TRBV7-2 | TRBD2
TGTGCCAGCAGCTTGTCGGGACAGAGCACAGATACGCAGTATTTT | CASSLSGQSTDTQYF | 15 | few | TRBJ2-3 | TRBV7-9 | TRBD1
TGTGCCAGCAGCTTAGCGGTCGGGGCGGCGGCTGCAACTAATGAAAAACTGTTTTTT | CASSLAVGAAAATNEKLFF | 19 | many | TRBJ1-4 | TRBV11-2 | .
TGTGCCTGGTGGGGTTTGACTAGCACAGATACGCAGTATTTT | CAWWGLTSTDTQYF | 14 | . | TRBJ2-3 | TRBV30 | .
TGCAGTGCTCAGACAGGGTCCTCCACAGATACGCAGTATTTT | CSAQTGSSTDTQYF | 14 | few | TRBJ2-3 | TRBV20-1 | TRBD1
TGTGCCAGTAGTATTCCGGGACTAGCTCTGCTGGATACGCAGTATTTT | CASSIPGLALLDTQYF | 16 | few | TRBJ2-3 | TRBV19 | TRBD2